The 17 T cell receptor beta chains given below trace back to one sample, sequenced in a study of blood T cell repertoires in COVID-19 (TCRdb year 2020). Libraries were constructed by the immunoSEQ multiplex PCR assay. Sourced from immuneACCESS, this table was stored by TCRdb with only in-frame sequences that have V and J called. A share of the clones is absent; for the studies checked, an unresolved V gene accounts for under half, and the remainder has no known explanation. The sample records under 300,000 clones, approximately 80% of which are singletons. The ten largest make up 4.5% to 6% of the sample. Specimen: peripheral blood. Receptors were obtained from a woman of 80 years or more with active or convalescent COVID-19.

V and J are TRBV20-1 and TRBJ1-6; no clear D gene. This CDR3 contains 14 residues. Per germline, CDR1 DFQATT and CDR2 SNEGSKA (reference sequence). V lost 3 bases and J 7 bases, leaving 13 bases between the germline ends. The CDR3 here is CSASWFPRNSPLHF. The CDR3 nucleotides are TGCAGTGCTAGTTGGTTCCCCCGGAATTCACCCCTCCACTTT.

This clone appeared a single time. This chain uses TRBV6-4 with TRBJ2-2; D might be TRBD1 (5 bases). The V gene's germline CDR1 is MRHNA and CDR2 SNTAGT. Deletions cut 5 bases from V and 4 bases from J, with 14 bases between. CDR3 size: 15 residues. CDR3 sequence: CASSSRDSGTGELFF. The CDR3 DNA follows: TGTGCCAGCAGTTCCAGGGATTCGGGCACCGGGGAGCTGTTTTTT.

This chain uses TRBV5-4 with TRBJ2-2; 10 bases agree with TRBD1. There are 15 residues in the CDR3. Trimming cost V 3 bases and J 6 bases; bases outside gene matches: 5. Germline V gene lookup returns CDR1 SGHNT and CDR2 YYREEE (reference sequence). The CDR3 here is CASSSGTGEPGELFF. In DNA, the CDR3 is TGTGCCAGCAGCTCCGGGACAGGGGAACCCGGGGAGCTGTTTTTT.

The sample holds one count of this clone. The rearrangement links TRBV7-6 to TRBJ2-5; the match to TRBD2 covers 14 bases. J gave up 1 base and V 5 bases, and 12 bases lay outside the gene matches. The CDR3 is made up of 19 amino acids. CDR1 is SGHVS and CDR2 is FNYEAQ in the germline V gene. The CDR3 protein is CASSALTSGGAFPQETQYF. The CDR3 DNA is TGTGCCAGCAGCGCGCTGACTAGCGGGGGGGCCTTTCCCCAAGAGACCCAGTACTTC.

The V and J genes are TRBV7-2 and TRBJ1-6; D unclear. Between the trimmed V and J ends, which lost 5 bases and 4 bases, there was a span of 9 bases. CDR1 and CDR2 from the germline V gene are SGHTA and FQGNSA. The CDR3 consists of 14 residues. In DNA, the CDR3 is TGTGCCAGCAGCCTTGTCAGTTATAATTCACCCCTCCACTTT. Its protein is CASSLVSYNSPLHF.

This sequence joins TRBV2 and TRBJ2-2; possible D gene TRBD1, 5 bases. V lost 5 bases, J lost 6 bases, and 22 bases lay in between. CDR3 length: 17 amino acids. Per germline, CDR1 SNHLY and CDR2 FYNNEI. CDR3 nucleotide sequence: TGTGCCAGCAGTACTAATCCCGCCAGGGTTGGGGCCGGGGAGCTGTTTTTT. It encodes CASSTNPARVGAGELFF.

The chain carries TRBV6-2 or TRBV6-3 and TRBJ1-1; no definite D call. Trimming stripped 2 bases from V and 2 bases from J, with 18 bases between. CDR1 is MNHEY and CDR2 is SVGEGT in the germline V gene. The CDR3 is made up of 17 amino acids. The CDR3 sequence is CASSYRPGSAGNTEAFF. In DNA form, the CDR3 reads TGTGCCAGCAGTTACCGCCCAGGCTCCGCTGGAAACACTGAAGCTTTCTTT.

V is TRBV4-1 and J is TRBJ1-4; 9 nucleotides agree with TRBD1. CDR1 MGHRA and CDR2 YSYEKL come from the germline V gene. The V gene end was trimmed by 5 bases and the J gene end by 7 bases; junction bases not matched to a gene: 5. The length of the CDR3 is 14 residues. The CDR3 region is CASSKGQGPEKLFF. The CDR3 nucleotides read TGCGCCAGCAGCAAGGGACAGGGACCTGAAAAACTGTTTTTT.

V is TRBV7-2 and J is TRBJ2-3, with D perhaps matching TRBD2 (5 bases). In germline, CDR1 is SGHTA, CDR2 FQGNSA. This CDR3 contains 12 residues. V was trimmed by 4 bases and J by 10 bases, leaving 12 bases between them. The CDR3 is CASSSGPGAQYF. The CDR3 region has the DNA TGTGCCAGCAGCTCAGGACCCGGGGCGCAGTATTTT.

The chain has TRBV28 and TRBJ1-4; possibly TRBD1 for D (6 bases). CDR3 length: 15 amino acids. V was trimmed by 7 bases and J by 8 bases, leaving 20 bases between them. Per germline, CDR1 MDHEN and CDR2 SYDVKM. The CDR3 region is CASNLRGEGGEKLFF. Written as DNA, the CDR3 is TGTGCCAGCAATCTAAGGGGGGAGGGAGGAGAAAAACTGTTTTTT.

This rearrangement joins TRBV3-1 (or the pseudogene TRBV3-2) to TRBJ2-3, with 10 nucleotides matching TRBD2. The CDR3 is 15 residues long. CDR1 and CDR2 (germline): LGHDT, YNNKEL (reference sequence). The trim removed 8 bases at V and 4 bases at J, leaving 9 bases unmatched. CDR3 DNA: TGTGCCAGCGGGGAGCGGGGGGGCGATGCAGATACGCAGTATTTT. This translates into CASGERGGDADTQYF.

This chain joins TRBV4-1 and TRBJ2-1, with 15 bases identical to TRBD2. V lost 5 bases to trimming and J lost 8 bases; unmatched junction nucleotides: 13. There are 18 residues in the CDR3. From germline, CDR1 is MGHRA and CDR2 YSYEKL. In DNA form, the CDR3 reads TGCGCCAGCAGCTCATCCATGGGACTAGCGGGAGGTAGGGATGAGCAGTTCTTC. This codes for CASSSSMGLAGGRDEQFF.

The chain recombines TRBV19 with TRBJ1-1, with 9 bases aligning to TRBD1. Looked up from germline, CDR1 is LNHDA and CDR2 is SQIVND (reference sequence). With V trimmed by 7 bases and J by 5 bases, 8 bases remained unmatched. The CDR3 covers 14 residues. The CDR3 reads CASKTGQGITEAFF. In DNA form, the CDR3 reads TGTGCCAGTAAAACCGGACAGGGGATAACTGAAGCTTTCTTT.

The V and J genes are TRBV20-1 and TRBJ2-5; TRBD2 matches 9 bases. In germline, CDR1 is DFQATT, CDR2 SNEGSKA (reference sequence). The CDR3 length is 16 residues. J lost 9 bases, V lost 3 bases, and 17 bases had no gene match. The CDR3 loop reads CSASGSSGTVKEAQYF. The CDR3 nucleotides are TGCAGTGCTAGTGGATCTAGCGGGACCGTGAAGGAAGCCCAGTACTTC.

This chain uses TRBV5-1 with TRBJ1-2; D is possibly TRBD1 (5 bases). Trimming shortened V by 0 bases and J by 2 bases, and 11 bases separated the two germline ends. CDR3 length: 15 residues. Germline assignment: CDR1 SGHRS and CDR2 YFSETQ. CDR3 region: CASSLGAGDNYGYTF. CDR3 DNA sequence: TGCGCCAGCAGCTTGGGTGCGGGGGACAACTATGGCTACACCTTC.

J is TRBJ2-5 and V is TRBV11-3; tentative D call: TRBD1 (5 bases). Trimming took 1 base from V and 0 from J, leaving 12 bases between them. The length of the CDR3 is 16 residues. Germline CDR1 is SGHNT and CDR2 is YENEEA. The CDR3 DNA reads as TGTGCCAGCAGCTTAGCCAAGGACACGTACCAAGAGACCCAGTACTTC. Encoded protein: CASSLAKDTYQETQYF.

The V gene is TRBV4-1, the J gene TRBJ1-2, with 12 bases identical to TRBD1. V was pared by 1 base and J by 1 base, with 13 bases of the junction left unmatched. The CDR3 has 20 residues. Germline CDR1 MGHRA, CDR2 YSYEKL. CDR3 in amino acids: CASSQVSGPGQGAINYGYTF. The CDR3 DNA is TGCGCCAGCAGCCAAGTTTCGGGACCGGGACAGGGGGCAATTAACTATGGCTACACCTTC.